One sample yielded the 14 T cell receptor beta chains listed below, sequenced in a study of T cells after yellow fever vaccination. One entry per CDR3 protein, called by TCRdb with MiXCR from the 5' RACE reads. The table lists hundreds of thousands of distinct CDR3 sequences, 18% of them singletons. Sequenced here: PBMCs, sampled before the yellow fever booster vaccination. Receptors were obtained from a man younger than 35 who received the YFV17D yellow fever vaccine.

V is TRBV3-1 and J is TRBJ1-3; D is ambiguous. The CDR3 runs 12 residues. CDR1 and CDR2 (germline): LGHDT, YNNKEL (reference sequence). Trimming took 3 bases from V and 3 from J, leaving 3 bases between them. CDR3 sequence reads: CASSQGGNTIYF. The CDR3 DNA reads TGTGCCAGCAGCCAGGGTGGAAACACCATATATTTT.

The chain carries TRBV28 and TRBJ1-1; TRBD1 might be the D (5 bases). Germline assignment: CDR1 MDHEN and CDR2 SYDVKM. V was shortened by 7 bases and J by 4 bases, with 16 bases between the two germline ends. The CDR3 sequence is 14 residues long. The CDR3: CASTPGGAFTEAFF. CDR3 bases: TGTGCCAGCACCCCGGGAGGGGCTTTCACTGAAGCTTTCTTT.

At least ten counts were recorded for this clonotype. V gene TRBV18 combines with J gene TRBJ1-3, with TRBD1 identical over 9 bases. Per the germline V gene, CDR1 is KGHSH and CDR2 is LQKENI. This CDR3 has 15 residues. V gave up 3 bases and J gave up 0 bases; unmatched junction bases: 0. The CDR3 protein is CASSPDRGSGNTIYF. Written as DNA, the CDR3 is TGTGCCAGCTCACCGGACAGGGGCTCTGGAAACACCATATATTTT. The full variable domain, rest sourced from reference TRBV18 and TRBJ1-3, is NAGVMQNPRHLVRRRGQEARLRCSPMKGHSHVYWYRQLPEEGLKFMVYLQKENIIDESGMPKERFSAEFPKEGPSILRIQQVVRGDSAAYFCASSPDRGSGNTIYFGEGSWLTVV.

This clonotype was detected only a few times. The chain recombines TRBV9 with TRBJ1-4; tentatively, D is TRBD1 (5 bases). CDR3 length equals 15 residues. Germline V gene data show CDR1 as SGDLS and CDR2 as YYNGEE. Trimming pared 0 bases from V and 8 bases from J, leaving 14 bases between. CDR3 nucleotides: TGTGCCAGCAGCGTAGACGGGGGGAAGAAAGAAAAACTGTTTTTT. This encodes CASSVDGGKKEKLFF.

The chain recombines TRBV23-1 with TRBJ2-3; 9 bases align to TRBD1. TRBV23-1 is marked as an open reading frame, function uncertain. The V and J ends lost 9 bases and 5 bases, in that order; junction bases with no gene match: 6. The CDR3 spans 13 residues. CDR3 nucleotide sequence: TGCGCCAGGGAGGGACAGGGAGGAGATACGCAGTATTTT. It yields the protein CAREGQGGDTQYF.

This clonotype turned up a few times. The V gene is TRBV15, the J gene TRBJ2-7; a weak D match, TRBD1 (8 bases). The CDR3 contains 15 residues. V dropped 3 bases and J dropped 4 bases, with 16 bases sitting between them. In germline, CDR1 is LNHNV, CDR2 YYDKDF (reference sequence). DNA of the CDR3: TGTGCCACCAGCAGTCTACAGGGGGGGGTTTACGAGCAGTACTTC. This codes for CATSSLQGGVYEQYF.

This clonotype was counted at least ten times. The rearrangement links TRBV4-2 to TRBJ2-7; D remains unclear. The germline V gene has CDR1 LGHNA and CDR2 YNFKEQ. The CDR3 runs to 16 residues. The ends were cut back, 0 bases at V and 2 bases at J, with 14 bases in the middle. The CDR3 spells CASSQDLQSRTYEQYF. In DNA, the CDR3 is TGTGCCAGCAGCCAAGATCTTCAGTCTAGGACCTACGAGCAGTACTTC.

This clonotype was found a few times. The J gene is TRBJ1-2, the V gene TRBV29-1; 7 nucleotides line up with TRBD1. This CDR3 has 15 residues. CDR1 SQVTM and CDR2 ANQGSEA come from the germline V gene. Trimming at V came to 1 base and at J to 3 bases, leaving 8 bases not matched to a gene. In DNA, the CDR3 is TGCAGCGTTGAAGCCGGGACAGAAACAGACTATGGCTACACCTTC. It translates to CSVEAGTETDYGYTF.

This clonotype was recorded many times. The chain links TRBV5-1 to TRBJ2-3, with 9 bases lining up with TRBD2. Germline-derived CDR1 and CDR2 are SGHRS and YFSETQ. The CDR3 consists of 14 residues. J gave up 11 bases and V 2 bases, and 9 bases lay outside the gene matches. The DNA of the CDR3 is TGCGCCAGCAGCTTTGCGGGGGGGCCAGTTAAGCAGTATTTT. Its protein product is CASSFAGGPVKQYF. Combining the CDR3 with reference TRBV5-1 and TRBJ2-3 gives the whole variable domain KAGVTQTPRYLIKTRGQQVTLSCSPISGHRSVSWYQQTPGQGLQFLFEYFSETQRNKGNFPGRFSGRQFSNSRSEMNVSTLELGDSALYLCASSFAGGPVKQYFGPGTRLTVL.

This clonotype was seen just once. The CDR3 sequence: CASSLLGGASSYNEQFF. Written as DNA, the CDR3 is TGTGCCAGCAGCTTGCTGGGCGGGGCAAGCTCCTACAATGAGCAGTTCTTC. The rearrangement joins TRBV5-6 to TRBJ2-1; weak D call: TRBD2 (6 bases). The germline V gene encodes CDR1 SGHDT and CDR2 YYEEEE. Trimming cost V 1 base and J 0 bases, with 14 bases left between them. The CDR3 loop spans 17 amino acids.

The gene calls are TRBV7-2 and TRBJ2-3, with D possibly being TRBD2 (6 bases). Germline CDR1 and CDR2: SGHTA and FQGNSA. The CDR3 has 16 residues. V was cut by 2 bases and J by 0 bases, with 12 bases left in between. CDR3 nucleotide sequence: TGTGCCAGCAGCTTACGCGGGGTTTCTAGCACAGATACGCAGTATTTT. Its translation: CASSLRGVSSTDTQYF.

This clonotype has a handful of counts. As DNA, the CDR3 is TGTGCCAGCATCCAGGGAGGAAGCACTGAAGCTTTCTTT. It yields the protein CASIQGGSTEAFF. V and J are TRBV6-5 and TRBJ1-1; maybe TRBD1 (5 bases). This CDR3 has 13 residues. V gave up 7 bases and J gave up 4 bases, with 13 bases separating them. Germline values: CDR1 MNHEY, CDR2 SVGAGI.

This clonotype showed up just a few times. The gene calls are TRBV20-1 and TRBJ1-5; 8 positions agree with TRBD1. The CDR3 totals 14 residues. V was pared by 5 bases and J by 4 bases, with 7 bases of the junction left unmatched. Per germline, CDR1 DFQATT and CDR2 SNEGSKA (reference sequence). The CDR3 is CSALDRENNQPQHF. In nucleotides, the CDR3 is TGCAGTGCTTTGGACAGGGAAAATAATCAGCCCCAGCATTTT.

This clonotype was found a few times. The chain carries TRBV5-1 and TRBJ2-1; D gene uncertain. Germline V gives CDR1 SGHRS, CDR2 YFSETQ. The CDR3 totals 13 residues. The ends were cut back, 3 bases at V and 5 bases at J, with 9 bases in the middle. The CDR3, as DNA: TGCGCCAGCAGCTGGCTAGGGAACAATGAGCAGTTCTTC. The encoded protein is CASSWLGNNEQFF.